This TCR beta chain was observed in a study of T cells in Graves' hyperthyroidism and ophthalmopathy. V gave up 0 bases and J gave up 0 bases, with 15 bases separating them. CDR3 size: 17 residues. Germline CDR1 SEHNR, CDR2 FQNEAQ (reference sequence). In its sample, this clonotype was seen many times. Template material for amplifying TCR beta CDR3 regions consisted of RNA transcripts. TCR CDR3 regions were first amplified by RT-PCR with HTBI primers. TCRdb re-called the multiplex PCR reads through MiXCR, storing one row per CDR3 protein. Here the sample spans around 540,000 distinct CDR3 sequences, around 16% being singletons.

This clonotype was obtained from a woman between 25 and 40 years old with Graves' ophthalmopathy. Input material: blood. This chain joins TRBV7-9 and TRBJ2-7, with D possibly being TRBD1 or TRBD2 (6 bases each). CDR3 nucleotides: TGTGCCAGCAGCTTAGCGCACCGGGGGCCTAGCTCCTACGAGCAGTACTTC. Translated, it gives CASSLAHRGPSSYEQYF.